These 2 T cell receptor beta chains came from one sample sequenced in a study of spatial heterogeneity in lung cancer. TCRdb re-analysed the 5' RACE reads in MiXCR, keeping a single row per CDR3 protein. The sample has 20,000 to 25,000 distinct CDR3 sequences, roughly 4.2% seen once. Time point denoted: sample taken at primary tumor resection. The material was PBMCs, obtained at surgery. These receptors all stem from a male donor with early-stage non-small cell lung cancer.

This clonotype has ten or more counts. The gene calls are TRBV7-9 and TRBJ2-7; 7 positions agree with TRBD2. J was trimmed by 6 bases and V by 5 bases; bases with no gene match: 7. There are 13 residues in the CDR3. Germline CDR1 SEHNR, CDR2 FQNEAQ (reference sequence). For the CDR3, the DNA is TGTGCCAGCAGCCGGATCGCGGGGGTCGAGCAGTACTTC. Amino acids: CASSRIAGVEQYF.

This clonotype was counted many times. The rearrangement joins TRBV3-1 to TRBJ2-7, with a tentative D call TRBD1 (5 bases). The CDR3 is 13 residues long. The germline V and J ends were trimmed by 4 bases and 3 bases, with 10 bases remaining between them. Germline CDR1 and CDR2: LGHDT and YNNKEL (reference sequence). DNA for the CDR3: TGTGCCAGCAGCCCAGGGATCCTCTACGAGCAGTACTTC. This codes for CASSPGILYEQYF.